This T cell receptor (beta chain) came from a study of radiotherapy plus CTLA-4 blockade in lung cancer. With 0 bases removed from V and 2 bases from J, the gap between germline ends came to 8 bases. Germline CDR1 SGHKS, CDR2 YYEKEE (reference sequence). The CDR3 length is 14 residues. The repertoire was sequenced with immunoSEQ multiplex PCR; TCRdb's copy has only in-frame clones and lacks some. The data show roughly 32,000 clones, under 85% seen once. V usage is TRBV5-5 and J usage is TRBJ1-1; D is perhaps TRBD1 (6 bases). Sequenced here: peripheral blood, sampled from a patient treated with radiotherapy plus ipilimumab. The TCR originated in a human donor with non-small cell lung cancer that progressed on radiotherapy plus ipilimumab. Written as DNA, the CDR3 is TGTGCCAGCAGCTTGGGGACAGCCAACACTGAAGCTTTCTTT. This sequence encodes CASSLGTANTEAFF.